This entry lists 7 T cell receptor beta chains sequenced from one sample in a study of T cell responses to AZD1222 COVID-19 vaccine (dated by TCRdb to about 2021). Library preparation used the immunoSEQ multiplex PCR assay. TCRdb retrieved this table from immuneACCESS and kept in-frame rearrangements only. Not all clones are present; in checked studies, unresolved V genes account for under half, and no reason is known for the remainder. Across this sample there are about 100,000 clones, with around 87% seen only once. The biggest ten clones account for roughly 10% of the sample. The meaning of the sample's time point label: about 28 days (+/-7) after the second vaccine dose. The material sequenced was peripheral blood, taken 28 days after the second AZD1222 dose. The receptors were gathered from an adult who received the AZD1222 COVID-19 vaccine.

The chain uses TRBV12-3 or TRBV12-4 and TRBJ1-5; TRBD1 might be the D (5 bases). V shed 7 bases and J shed 5 bases, with 12 bases lying between them. CDR3 length: 13 amino acids. For the CDR3, the DNA is TGTGCCAGCAATTCGGGGGGGGATCAGCCCCAGCATTTT. It encodes CASNSGGDQPQHF.

The chain joins TRBV6-5 to TRBJ2-1; 10 bases fit TRBD2. This CDR3 is 15 amino acids long. Trimming took 6 bases from V and 7 from J; bases not matched to a gene: 9. Germline CDR1 is MNHEY and CDR2 is SVGAGI. The DNA for the CDR3 is TGTGCCAGCAGGGGGCTAGCGGGGGATGTGAATGAGCAGTTCTTC. This encodes CASRGLAGDVNEQFF.

This chain joins TRBV19 and TRBJ1-6, with D possibly matching TRBD1 (5 bases). The CDR3 totals 15 residues. The V gene lost 4 bases and the J gene lost 7 bases, with 14 bases spanning the gap. CDR1 is LNHDA and CDR2 is SQIVND in the germline V gene (reference sequence). The DNA of the CDR3 is TGTGCCAGTAGTACCCATACGGGGGTCAATTCACCCCTCCACTTT. It encodes CASSTHTGVNSPLHF.

The chain uses TRBV27 and TRBJ2-3; D remains ambiguous. The CDR3 loop spans 15 amino acids. The V end lost 1 base, the J end lost 4 bases, and 12 bases lay between the germline ends. Germline V gives CDR1 MNHEY, CDR2 SMNVEV (reference sequence). For the CDR3, the DNA is TGTGCCAGCAGTTTATACAGAAGTGGGTCAGATACGCAGTATTTT. Encoded protein: CASSLYRSGSDTQYF.

This clone is a singleton in its sample. The chain combines TRBV7-2 with TRBJ2-7; 13 bases align to TRBD2. The J segment lost 6 bases and the V segment lost 2 bases, leaving 7 bases of the junction unmatched. This CDR3 is built from 16 residues. Germline V gene lookup returns CDR1 SGHTA and CDR2 FQGNSA. CDR3 loop: CASSLSQGLAGREQYF. The CDR3, as DNA: TGTGCCAGCAGCTTATCCCAGGGACTAGCGGGGCGCGAGCAGTACTTC.

The chain recombines TRBV7-3 with TRBJ2-1; TRBD2 matches 9 bases. Trimming took 2 bases from V and 9 from J; bases not matched to a gene: 2. CDR3 size: 13 residues. The germline gives CDR1 SGHTA, CDR2 FQGTGA. CDR3: CASSLAGGREQFF. DNA for the CDR3: TGTGCCAGCAGCTTAGCGGGGGGGCGTGAGCAGTTCTTC.

The rearrangement joins TRBV28 to TRBJ1-5; D gene unclear. Trimming removed 5 bases at V and 11 bases at J, with 13 bases between. The CDR3 is made up of 12 amino acids. CDR1 MDHEN and CDR2 SYDVKM come from the germline V gene. The CDR3 here is CASSTNPPAQHF. CDR3 bases: TGTGCCAGCAGTACCAACCCCCCCGCCCAGCATTTT.